The 26 T cell receptor beta chains below were found in one sample sequenced in a study of metastatic and nonmetastatic thyroid tumors. Using MiXCR, TCRdb re-called clones from the PCR reads. The repertoire holds about 92,000 clones, about 16% seen once, with 3.6% in the top ten. Treatment of any kind had been given to no patient before thyroid surgery. The sequencing input was blood. The receptors shown here come from a female donor with papillary thyroid cancer or a benign thyroid nodule (not recorded which). Some clones in this sample may be carry-over from other donors' samples.

This clone was observed a few times. Given a much more abundant clone one base away, this may be a read error. The CDR3 loop is CASRASRVGAYTQYF. The CDR3 DNA is TGTGCCAGCAGAGCCTCGAGGGTCGGAGCATATACGCAGTATTTT. The chain recombines TRBV2 with TRBJ2-3; D may be TRBD2 (5 bases). Germline CDR1 and CDR2: SNHLY and FYNNEI. Trimming stripped 6 bases from V and 7 bases from J, with 20 bases between. The CDR3 is made up of 15 amino acids.

This clone came up a few times. A read error is possible here, since a much larger clone lies one base away. Other DNA sequences in the sample encode the same CDR3. V usage is TRBV4-1 and J usage is TRBJ2-1, with D perhaps TRBD1 (5 bases). CDR3 length: 17 residues. CDR1 is MGHRA, CDR2 YSYEKL, per germline. The CDR3: CASSQDFAGLIYNGQFF. In DNA form, the CDR3 reads TGCGCCAGCAGCCAAGATTTTGCAGGGCTTATCTACAATGGGCAGTTCTTC.

This clone was recorded many times. The rearrangement links TRBV11-2 to TRBJ2-2; D is possibly TRBD2 (5 bases). With 1 base removed from V and 1 base from J, the gap between germline ends came to 10 bases. Per the germline V gene, CDR1 is SGHAT and CDR2 is FQNNGV. This CDR3 comprises 16 residues. The CDR3 DNA reads as TGTGCCAGCAGCTTAGTATTCGGGGTGAACACCGGGGAGCTGTTTTTT. It codes for CASSLVFGVNTGELFF.

J is TRBJ2-4 and V is TRBV7-8; weak D call: TRBD1 (5 bases). Germline CDR1 reads SGHVS; CDR2 reads FQNEAQ. The CDR3 totals 20 residues. With 1 base removed from V and 2 bases from J, the gap between germline ends came to 24 bases. The CDR3 reads CASSLGAGPGGVASKNIQYF. The CDR3 DNA is TGTGCCAGCAGCTTAGGGGCAGGGCCGGGCGGAGTAGCTTCCAAAAACATTCAGTACTTC.

With regard to this clone: Possible read error: a much larger clone is one base away. V and J are TRBV29-1 and TRBJ2-1; D may be TRBD2 (6 bases). The CDR3 runs to 13 residues. Trimming removed 7 bases from V and 3 bases from J, with 13 bases in between. The germline V gene encodes CDR1 SQVTM and CDR2 ANQGSEA. The CDR3 coding sequence is TGCAGCGGTTTGCGGCGGGGCTACAATGAGCAGTTCTTC. The encoded protein is CSGLRRGYNEQFF.

This clone was counted at least ten times. This sequence joins TRBV30 and TRBJ2-7; D is unresolved. The CDR3 contains 15 residues. Trimming took 0 bases from V and 3 from J, leaving 15 bases between them. Germline values: CDR1 GTSNPN, CDR2 SVGIG (reference sequence). This CDR3 is CAWSVRAGRFYEQYF. The DNA of the CDR3 is TGTGCCTGGAGTGTAAGGGCAGGAAGGTTCTACGAGCAGTACTTC.

In its sample, this clone was seen many times. It may be a read error: a sequence one base away is much more abundant. The genes are TRBV6-2 or TRBV6-3 and TRBJ1-2; D not resolved. Germline CDR1 MNHEY, CDR2 SVGEGT. This CDR3 has 13 residues. Trimming took off 8 bases at V and 0 bases at J, with 10 bases between the two ends. CDR3 coding DNA: TGTGCCAGCGTCGGTGTCCCTAACTATGGCTACACCTTC. This encodes CASVGVPNYGYTF.

The V gene is TRBV9, the J gene TRBJ1-1; possibly TRBD1 for D (6 bases). From germline, CDR1 is SGDLS and CDR2 YYNGEE. The CDR3 totals 15 residues. Trimming stripped 2 bases from V and 3 bases from J, with 14 bases between. CDR3 coding DNA: TGTGCCAGCAGCGTCCTTGGCAGGGGAGACACTGAAGCTTTCTTT. Residues: CASSVLGRGDTEAFF.

This clone was observed at least ten times. CDR3 nucleotide sequence: TGTGCCAGCAGTCGTACCGACAGGTCCTACGAGCAGTACTTC. Its translation is CASSRTDRSYEQYF. This chain uses TRBV7-2 with TRBJ2-7, with a tentative D call TRBD1 (6 bases). With 6 bases removed from V and 1 base from J, the gap between germline ends came to 13 bases. CDR3 length: 14 residues. Germline V gene sequence: CDR1 SGHTA, CDR2 FQGNSA.

In this sample, this clone turned up a few times. The J gene is TRBJ1-5, the V gene TRBV12-3 or TRBV12-4; 8 positions agree with TRBD1. Trimming at V came to 4 bases and at J to 5 bases, leaving 7 bases not matched to a gene. The CDR3 is 15 amino acids. Written as DNA, the CDR3 is TGTGCCAGCAGTTCCCTGACAGGGGTATATCAGCCCCAGCATTTT. This encodes CASSSLTGVYQPQHF.

Note on this clone: Relative to the germline gene, one junction end is altered; a read error may explain this. The J gene is TRBJ1-6, the V gene TRBV6-5; D ambiguous. The CDR3 length is 14 residues. Germline V lookup: CDR1 MNHEY, CDR2 SVGAGI. This CDR3 is CASSYGGPNSHLHF. The CDR3 DNA is TGTGCAAGCAGTTACGGAGGGCCGAATTCACACCTCCACTTT.

This clone has a count of ten or more. A much larger clone lies one base from this, so it may be a read error. The CDR3 end shows no conserved phenylalanine or tryptophan, and so a read error is likely. The V and J genes are TRBV15 and TRBJ1-2; no clear D gene. V gave up 1 base and J gave up 7 bases, with 13 bases separating them. This CDR3 comprises 14 residues. CDR1 is LNHNV and CDR2 is YYDKDF in the germline V gene (reference sequence). The CDR3: CATSRGEGRVGYTV. CDR3 coding DNA: TGTGCCACCAGCAGAGGGGAAGGGCGGGTTGGCTACACCGTC.

This clone came up many times. The V gene is TRBV14, the J gene TRBJ2-3, with 9 bases identical to TRBD1. This CDR3 has 15 residues. The germline CDR1 and CDR2 sequences are SGHDN and FVKESK. After removal of 4 bases from V and 4 bases from J, the junction contained 6 bases not matched to a gene. The CDR3 here is CASSRQGGRADTQYF. CDR3 DNA sequence: TGTGCCAGCAGCCGACAGGGGGGTCGCGCAGATACGCAGTATTTT.

This clone showed up many times. The genes are TRBV12-5 and TRBJ2-1; D is unresolved. V was pared by 2 bases and J by 2 bases, with 7 bases between. The CDR3 consists of 14 residues. Germline CDR1 LGHNT, CDR2 FRNRAP. CDR3: CASGLSRTYNEQFF. The DNA for the CDR3 is TGTGCTAGTGGTTTGAGCAGGACCTACAATGAGCAGTTCTTC.

Remarks on this clone: At one boundary the junction diverges from the germline segment, which might be a read error. The V call is TRBV10-2, the J call TRBJ1-5, with 7 bases fitting TRBD1. The CDR3 has 14 residues. Germline CDR1 is WSHSY and CDR2 is SAAADI. CDR3 loop: CASSRGKSNQPQNF. The DNA for the CDR3 is TGCGCCAGCAGCAGGGGGAAGAGCAATCAGCCCCAGAATTTT.

This clone was seen repeatedly, ten times or more. V gene TRBV7-8 combines with J gene TRBJ2-7, with no clear D. This CDR3 has 15 amino acids. Per germline, CDR1 SGHVS and CDR2 FQNEAQ. V gave up 5 bases and J gave up 2 bases, with 16 bases separating them. The CDR3: CASSLAAHSAYEQYF. CDR3 nucleotide sequence: TGTGCCAGCAGCCTTGCAGCCCACAGTGCCTACGAGCAGTACTTC.

This clone showed up many times. This chain joins TRBV4-1 and TRBJ1-2; D not resolved. Trimming left V 3 bases short and J 4 bases short, with 9 bases between. Germline lookup yields CDR1 MGHRA and CDR2 YSYEKL. The CDR3 sequence is 13 residues long. The DNA of the CDR3 is TGCGCCAGCAGCCAGCCAGGCGGCTATGGCTACACCTTC. Translating gives CASSQPGGYGYTF.

Ten or more counts support this clone. The CDR3 sequence: CASSLALAGAYTGELFF. DNA of the CDR3: TGTGCCAGCAGCTTAGCTCTAGCGGGGGCCTACACCGGGGAGCTGTTTTTT. V gene TRBV7-6 combines with J gene TRBJ2-2, with 10 bases identical to TRBD2. The germline V gene has CDR1 SGHVS and CDR2 FNYEAQ. Trimming removed 0 bases from V and 3 bases from J; junction bases left unmatched: 4. The CDR3 length is 17 residues.

This clone was seen ten or more times. The rearrangement links TRBV11-2 to TRBJ2-7, with a weak D call TRBD1 (6 bases). The CDR3 is made up of 13 amino acids. V lost 3 bases and J 5 bases, leaving 11 bases between the germline ends. Germline CDR1 is SGHAT and CDR2 is FQNNGV. Here the CDR3 DNA reads TGTGCCAGCAGCTTGGTCGGACAGAACGAGCAGTACTTC. Translation gives CASSLVGQNEQYF.

This clone showed up many times. V usage is TRBV5-1 and J usage is TRBJ2-7; D might be TRBD1 (5 bases). V gave up 3 bases and J gave up 6 bases, with 13 bases separating them. CDR1 is SGHRS and CDR2 is YFSETQ in the germline V gene. The CDR3 runs to 13 residues. CDR3 sequence reads: CASSYATGLEQYF. CDR3 bases: TGCGCCAGCAGCTATGCAACAGGCCTCGAGCAGTACTTC.

This clone appeared many times. The chain has TRBV3-1 and TRBJ2-3, with D possibly called TRBD1 or TRBD2 (5 bases each). The CDR3 totals 14 residues. Germline V gene data show CDR1 as LGHDT and CDR2 as YNNKEL (reference sequence). Trimming removed 0 bases from V and 6 bases from J, with 10 bases in between. For the CDR3, the DNA is TGTGCCAGCAGCCAAGAATCGGGGCGGGATACGCAGTATTTT. The encoded protein is CASSQESGRDTQYF.

This clone was counted many times. V and J are TRBV3-1 and TRBJ1-3, with D hard to call. V lost 1 base to trimming and J lost 6 bases, with 4 bases between them. CDR3 length equals 12 residues. Per the germline V gene, CDR1 is LGHDT and CDR2 is YNNKEL (reference sequence). CDR3: CASSQAENTIYF. The CDR3 DNA reads as TGTGCCAGCAGCCAAGCAGAAAACACCATATATTTT.

This clone was seen many times. The chain links TRBV20-1 to TRBJ1-4, with D unclear. Trimming cost V 4 bases and J 3 bases, with 9 bases left between them. Germline loops: CDR1 DFQATT, CDR2 SNEGSKA (reference sequence). The CDR3 has 13 residues. In nucleotides, the CDR3 is TGCAGTGCTACCACGGGATCTAATGAAAAACTGTTTTTT. Translating gives CSATTGSNEKLFF.

This clone was seen once. A much more abundant neighbour one base away suggests this may be a read error. CDR3 nucleotide sequence: TGTGCCAGCAGCCTTCGGACTAGCGGGGTTCCGGATGAGCAGTTCTTC. It specifies CASSLRTSGVPDEQFF. The chain is built from TRBV11-2 and TRBJ2-1; TRBD2 matches 12 bases. V lost 5 bases, J lost 8 bases, and 10 bases stayed unmatched. Germline V gene lookup returns CDR1 SGHAT and CDR2 FQNNGV. CDR3 length: 16 residues.

The table lists this clone with a few counts. The junction shows a germline mismatch at one end, possibly a read error. The chain employs TRBV12-3 or TRBV12-4 and TRBJ2-1; D gene ambiguous. The CDR3 has 11 amino acids. The CDR3 DNA is TGTGCCATCAGTTTATCTGTATCGCAGTTCTTC. It encodes CAISLSVSQFF.

This clone was observed a handful of times. A much more abundant neighbour one base away suggests this may be a read error. The chain links TRBV16 to TRBJ1-5; TRBD1 matches at 11 bases. Trimming at V came to 5 bases and at J to 5 bases, leaving 8 bases not matched to a gene. This CDR3 comprises 16 residues. Germline CDR1 reads KGHSY; CDR2 reads FQNENV. The CDR3 DNA sequence: TGTGCCAGCAGCTTTAGCGGGACAGGGGGGTATCAGCCCCAGCATTTT. Its protein is CASSFSGTGGYQPQHF.